The rows below give T cell receptor beta chains drawn from one sample of a study of beta chain features in type 1 diabetes. Libraries were prepared by immunoSEQ multiplex PCR; TCRdb keeps only in-frame clonotypes and omits some of them. The sample has 160,000 or so clones; approximately 9.1% are singletons. Sequenced material: central memory CD4+ T cells from blood. The receptor set was obtained from a woman between 18 and 29 years old in good health. CDR3s include the opening cysteine and the closing phenylalanine or tryptophan. A D gene is named only where the DNA matches it firmly. Clone size, where shown, is once, few, many, or a class for clones that have expanded.

NA | few | TRBJ2-4 | TRBV6-5 | CASSQQGVAKNIQYF | TGTGCCAGCAGCCAACAGGGCGTAGCCAAAAACATTCAGTACTTC
TRBD2 | many | TRBJ2-5 | TRBV5-4 | CASSWGVAGVGETQYF | TGTGCCAGCAGCTGGGGGGTAGCGGGAGTTGGAGAGACCCAGTACTTC
TRBD2 | NA | TRBJ2-5 | TRBV9 | CASTVASGAGETQYF | TGTGCCAGCACAGTCGCTAGCGGGGCTGGGGAGACCCAGTACTTC
NA | NA | TRBJ1-1 | TRBV5-4 | CASSPGGGRGTEAFF | TGTGCCAGCAGCCCTGGGGGGGGGCGAGGGACTGAAGCTTTCTTT
TRBD1 | many | TRBJ2-6 | TRBV2 | CASEEGQGLSGANVLTF | TGTGCCAGCGAAGAGGGACAGGGCCTCTCTGGGGCCAACGTCCTGACTTTC
NA | few | TRBJ1-3 | TRBV7-9 | CASSSQGAGNTIYF | TGTGCCAGCAGCTCACAGGGTGCTGGAAACACCATATATTTT
TRBD1 | NA | TRBJ1-1 | TRBV10-3 | CAISGTGDTEAFF | TGTGCCATCAGTGGGACAGGGGACACTGAAGCTTTCTTT
NA | few | TRBJ2-7 | TRBV4-1 | CASSQDPSGVVSYEQYF | TGCGCCAGCAGCCAAGATCCGTCCGGGGTCGTCTCCTACGAGCAGTACTTC
TRBD2 | few | TRBJ2-2 | TRBV6-6 | CASSGGGTGELFF | TGTGCCAGCAGCGGGGGGGGGACCGGGGAGCTGTTTTTT
NA | few | TRBJ2-7 | TRBV10-3 | CAIRNRDYEQYF | TGTGCCATCAGGAACAGGGACTACGAGCAGTACTTC
NA | NA | TRBJ2-5 | TRBV3-1/TRBV3-2 | CASGRTQYF | TGTGCCAGCGGGAGGACCCAGTACTTC
NA | NA | TRBJ2-7 | TRBV5-1 | CASSADGEYYEQYF | TGCGCCAGCAGCGCGGACGGGGAATACTACGAGCAGTACTTC
TRBD2 | few | TRBJ2-5 | TRBV5-4 | CASSFRGGETQYF | TGTGCCAGCAGCTTTAGGGGAGGGGAGACCCAGTACTTC
NA | NA | TRBJ1-6 | TRBV7-9 | CASSFGNGNSPLHF | TGTGCCAGCAGCTTCGGGAACGGGAATTCACCCCTCCACTTT
TRBD1 | NA | TRBJ2-7 | TRBV7-2 | CASSRQGMNEQYF | TGTGCCAGCAGCCGACAGGGGATGAACGAGCAGTACTTC
NA | NA | TRBJ1-4 | TRBV30 | CAWRRVGDNRQKLFF | TGTGCCTGGAGAAGGGTAGGGGATAATCGGCAAAAACTGTTTTTT
NA | NA | TRBJ2-3 | TRBV5-6 | CASSLMASRLSDTQYF | TGTGCCAGCAGCTTAATGGCGTCCAGACTCTCCGATACGCAGTATTTT